Below, one TCR beta chain is given with its context. The sample originates from a study of blood T cell repertoires in COVID-19. Looking at the study overall: PBMCs, B-cell-depleted T cells, or T cells provided the cDNA or gDNA that made up the material.

Original analysis: It was from reference gene primer amplification that nucleated cell counts were estimated. Clones were sequenced by immunoSEQ multiplex PCR, and TCRdb holds only the in-frame ones, with some missing. The V and J calls and the clone size are those of that table, but D and trimming were determined from the DNA. The data show roughly 160,000 clones, with around four fifths seen just once and about an eighth held by the top ten. Cohorts were based on clinical histories the participants reported. This clonotype was sampled from an older woman who had recovered from COVID-19. Sequencing was performed on PBMCs or T cells enriched from blood (not recorded which).

CDR3 DNA sequence: TGTGCCAGTAGTCCCCTTAGCTGGACAGGGGGCACCAACTATGGCTACACCTTC. Its protein is CASSPLSWTGGTNYGYTF. The chain couples TRBV19 to TRBJ1-2; 11 bases line up with TRBD1. The J segment lost 2 bases and the V segment lost 5 bases, leaving 13 bases of the junction unmatched. Germline CDR1 reads LNHDA; CDR2 reads SQIVND (reference sequence). The CDR3 is made up of 18 amino acids. Complete variable domain (other parts from reference TRBV19 and TRBJ1-2): DGGITQSPKYLFRKEGQNVTLSCEQNLNHDAMYWYRQDPGQGLRLIYYSQIVNDFQKGDIAEGYSVSREKKESFPLTVTSAQKNPTAFYLCASSPLSWTGGTNYGYTFGSGTRLTVV.